These T cell receptor beta chains were read from a single sample in a study of T cell responses to AZD1222 COVID-19 vaccine. Repertoires were generated with immunoSEQ multiplex PCR, while TCRdb's copy carries only in-frame clones and drops some. The table lists fewer than 150,000 clones, around nine tenths of them singletons. The sample in question was peripheral blood, obtained on day 0 of AZD1222 vaccination. Receptors originate from an adult in good health. Both conserved end residues are part of each CDR3. D genes are given only for firm matches. Size values are once, few and many counts, or a class for expanded clones, and some rows have none.

J gene | clone size | V gene | D gene | CDR3 DNA | CDR3 protein
TRBJ1-3 | once | TRBV9 | NA | TGTGCCAGCAGCGAGGGGGGAGGCTACTCTGGAAACACCATATATTTT | CASSEGGGYSGNTIYF
TRBJ2-3 | NA | TRBV5-1 | TRBD1 | TGCGCCAGCAGCTTGGGACAGGGATTCACAGATACGCAGTATTTT | CASSLGQGFTDTQYF
TRBJ1-2 | NA | TRBV6-4 | NA | TGTGCCACCTTCGAAGCTAACTATGGCTACACCTTC | CATFEANYGYTF
TRBJ2-3 | NA | TRBV27 | NA | TGTGCCAGCAGTTTTCGATGGGGATTAGATACGCAGTATTTT | CASSFRWGLDTQYF
TRBJ1-6 | once | TRBV27 | NA | TGTGCCAGCAGTTCCTGGGACGGCTATTCACCCCTCCACTTT | CASSSWDGYSPLHF
TRBJ2-2 | NA | TRBV3-1/TRBV3-2 | NA | TGTGCCAGCAGCCAAGATGGGCGTGGCGGGGAGCTGTTTTTT | CASSQDGRGGELFF
TRBJ2-5 | NA | TRBV10-2 | TRBD2 | TGCGCCAGCAGAGGGACTAGCGGGGAAGAGACCCAGTACTTC | CASRGTSGEETQYF
TRBJ1-5 | few | TRBV16 | NA | TGTGCCAGCACCCAGGATGGGGAGCCCAATCAGCCCCAGCATTTT | CASTQDGEPNQPQHF
TRBJ1-2 | NA | TRBV19 | NA | TGTGCCAGTAGTTCCCGTTCTGGGGGCGCGAACTATGGCTACACCTTC | CASSSRSGGANYGYTF
TRBJ2-5 | NA | TRBV9 | TRBD1 | TGTGCCAGCAGCGGCCAGGGGACAGCTGGGACCCAGTACTTC | CASSGQGTAGTQYF
TRBJ2-3 | once | TRBV3-1/TRBV3-2 | TRBD2 | TGTGCCAGCAGTCTTACTAGCGGGGCAGATACGCAGTATTTT | CASSLTSGADTQYF
TRBJ2-1 | NA | TRBV19 | NA | TGTGCCACCAAGAGCCGAGGGGGCTACAATGAGCAGTTCTTC | CATKSRGGYNEQFF
TRBJ2-2 | NA | TRBV10-3 | NA | TGTGCCGCCAGGGAACTTGAGTTGGGGGAGCTGTTTTTT | CAARELELGELFF
TRBJ1-2 | NA | TRBV6-6 | NA | TGTGCCAGCAGCCGGCGGGGGGATTTTTATGGCTACACCTTC | CASSRRGDFYGYTF
TRBJ1-6 | NA | TRBV6-1 | NA | TGTGCCAGCAGTGAAGCGGGGGGGCGGAATTCACCCCTCCACTTT | CASSEAGGRNSPLHF
TRBJ1-3 | NA | TRBV30 | TRBD1 | TGTGCCTGGAGTCCGACAGGGTTTTCTACTGGAAACACCATATATTTT | CAWSPTGFSTGNTIYF
TRBJ2-2 | few | TRBV19 | NA | TGTGCCAGTAGTATACCAGCAGGGTCCGGGGAGCTGTTTTTT | CASSIPAGSGELFF
TRBJ1-5 | once | TRBV2 | NA | TGTGCCAGCAGGGAAGGGCCCAATCAGCCCCAGCATTTT | CASREGPNQPQHF
TRBJ2-7 | NA | TRBV28 | TRBD2 | TGTGCCAGCAGTTTAACCGGGAGGGACTACGAGCAGTACTTC | CASSLTGRDYEQYF
TRBJ1-3 | NA | TRBV4-1 | NA | TGCGCCAGCAGCCAAGAAGGCAGCAGGCTCTCTGGAAACACCATATATTTT | CASSQEGSRLSGNTIYF
TRBJ2-7 | NA | TRBV7-8 | NA | TGTGCCAGCAGCTTGGGCCGGGCCCGGGGCGGGTCCTACGAGCAGTACTTC | CASSLGRARGGSYEQYF
TRBJ2-7 | NA | TRBV14 | TRBD1 | TGTGCCAGCAGCCCCCTTGGGACAGCTTCCTACGAGCAGTACTTC | CASSPLGTASYEQYF
TRBJ1-2 | NA | TRBV12-3/TRBV12-4 | NA | TGTGCCAGCAGTTTTAATAGGGAAAGCGGCTACACCTTC | CASSFNRESGYTF
TRBJ1-1 | once | TRBV10-2 | NA | TGCGCCAGCAGTGAGAGCCCAGGGGCTAGGGCTGAAGCTTTCTTT | CASSESPGARAEAFF
TRBJ1-2 | NA | TRBV9 | TRBD1 | TGTGCCAGCAGCGTACGGACAGGGAATGGCTACACCTTC | CASSVRTGNGYTF
TRBJ2-7 | NA | TRBV14 | TRBD2 | TGTGCCAGCAGCCAGGACCGTGGGACTAGCGGTTACGAGCAGTACTTC | CASSQDRGTSGYEQYF
TRBJ1-3 | NA | TRBV7-9 | NA | TGTGCCAGCAGCTTTGCGACAATCTCTGGAAACACCATATATTTT | CASSFATISGNTIYF
TRBJ1-1 | NA | TRBV2 | TRBD1 | TGTGCCACACCTGTATTTCTGACAGGGGGCTTGAACACTGAAGCTTTCTTT | CATPVFLTGGLNTEAFF
TRBJ2-7 | NA | TRBV5-1 | NA | TGCGCCAGCAGTCGGACAGAAATGACCTACGAGCAGTACTTC | CASSRTEMTYEQYF
TRBJ1-1 | NA | TRBV14 | NA | TGTGCCAGCAGCCAAGTACTTTACAACACTGAAGCTTTCTTT | CASSQVLYNTEAFF
TRBJ1-1 | NA | TRBV19 | NA | TGTGCCAGTAGTATGGGGTACCTCACTGAAGCTTTCTTT | CASSMGYLTEAFF